What follows are 16 T cell receptor beta chains derived from one specimen sequenced in a study of shared clonotypes between healthy human individuals. Assay used: immunoSEQ multiplex PCR; TCRdb lists only in-frame clones, some missing. The data show roughly 1,100,000 clones, more than 60% seen once. Specimen: memory CD4+ T cells sorted from blood. Subset defined: CD45RA-negative fraction. The source is a man younger than 35 in good health.

The V call is TRBV6-6, the J call TRBJ1-1, with D maybe TRBD1 (5 bases). The V gene's germline CDR1 is MNHNY and CDR2 SVGAGI (reference sequence). The CDR3 length is 11 residues. Trimming took off 8 bases at V and 12 bases at J, with 16 bases between the two ends. CDR3 nucleotides: TGTGCCAGCCTACCCTTTAGGGGAACTTTCTTT. This translates into CASLPFRGTFF.

This clone came up a few times. This same CDR3 is encoded by further DNA sequences in the sample. CDR3 sequence (DNA): TGTGCCAGCAGTTATCAAACGAACACCGGGGAGCTGTTTTTT. Encoded protein: CASSYQTNTGELFF. The chain recombines TRBV6-6 with TRBJ2-2, with unresolved D. The ends were cut back, 3 bases at V and 0 bases at J, with 5 bases in the middle. CDR1 MNHNY and CDR2 SVGAGI come from the germline V gene (reference sequence). This CDR3 is 14 amino acids long.

Details on this clone: This specimen includes other DNA sequences encoding the same CDR3. The chain combines TRBV15 with TRBJ1-2; D not certain. CDR1 is LNHNV and CDR2 is YYDKDF in the germline V gene (reference sequence). This CDR3 contains 12 residues. Deletions cut 6 bases from V and 0 bases from J, with 5 bases between. CDR3 amino acids: CATSGSNYGYTF. CDR3 DNA sequence: TGTGCCACCAGTGGGTCTAACTATGGCTACACCTTC.

A note on this clone: It may be a read error: a sequence one base away is much more abundant. Other nucleotide sequences in the sample specify the same CDR3. The chain is built from TRBV9 and TRBJ1-5; possible D gene TRBD1, 6 bases. Germline V CDR1 and CDR2: SGDLS, YYNGEE. Trimming pared 0 bases from V and 2 bases from J, leaving 6 bases between. This CDR3 is built from 14 residues. In DNA, the CDR3 is TGTGCCAGCAGCGTAGGGACAGGCAATCAGCCCCAGCATTTT. This encodes CASSVGTGNQPQHF.

The chain links TRBV5-1 to TRBJ2-5; D is uncertain. This CDR3 contains 17 residues. The V gene lost 4 bases and the J gene lost 1 base, with 20 bases spanning the gap. Germline CDR1 is SGHRS and CDR2 is YFSETQ. The chain's CDR3 is CASSPPAAAATQETQYF. The CDR3, as DNA: TGCGCCAGCAGCCCACCGGCGGCCGCCGCAACCCAAGAGACCCAGTACTTC.

V gene TRBV9 combines with J gene TRBJ1-2; TRBD1 might be the D (5 bases). Deletions cut 3 bases from V and 6 bases from J, with 18 bases between. The CDR3 consists of 15 residues. Germline CDR1 and CDR2: SGDLS and YYNGEE. CDR3 region: CASSASPGTGNGYTF. The CDR3 nucleotides are TGTGCCAGCAGCGCAAGCCCCGGGACCGGGAATGGCTACACCTTC.

The table lists this clone with a few counts. The gene calls are TRBV9 and TRBJ1-1, with D hard to call. Germline V gene lookup returns CDR1 SGDLS and CDR2 YYNGEE. Trimming shortened V by 3 bases and J by 7 bases, and 13 bases separated the two germline ends. This CDR3 is built from 13 residues. For the CDR3, the DNA is TGTGCCAGCAGCGCGGGAACCCTCGGTGAAGCTTTCTTT. It yields the protein CASSAGTLGEAFF.

This clone came up once. CDR3 coding DNA: TGCAGCGCAGACAGCGCTAACTATGGCTACACCTTC. The encoded protein is CSADSANYGYTF. J is TRBJ1-2 and V is TRBV29-1, with TRBD1 as a possible D gene (5 bases). V dropped 7 bases and J dropped 0 bases, with 9 bases sitting between them. The CDR3 is 12 amino acids. The germline CDR1 and CDR2 sequences are SQVTM and ANQGSEA.

The chain joins TRBV27 to TRBJ2-7, with a possible D match to TRBD1 (6 bases). The CDR3 has 14 residues. V was shortened by 6 bases and J by 3 bases, with 15 bases between the two germline ends. The V gene's germline CDR1 is MNHEY and CDR2 SMNVEV (reference sequence). CDR3 bases: TGTGCCAGCAGCCTCCGACAGGACGACTACGAGCAGTACTTC. Protein: CASSLRQDDYEQYF.

This clone showed up just a few times. V usage is TRBV7-2 and J usage is TRBJ2-3; D might be TRBD2 (6 bases). Trimming left V 2 bases short and J 0 bases short, with 12 bases between. The CDR3 has 16 amino acids. Germline V CDR1 and CDR2: SGHTA, FQGNSA. The CDR3 loop is CASSLRPGESTDTQYF. Here the CDR3 DNA reads TGTGCCAGCAGCTTACGCCCGGGAGAAAGCACAGATACGCAGTATTTT.

This chain uses TRBV25-1 with TRBJ1-1, with TRBD1 matching 8 bases. The trim removed 6 bases at V and 7 bases at J, leaving 7 bases unmatched. In germline, CDR1 is MGHDK, CDR2 SYGVNS. This CDR3 spans 13 amino acids. The CDR3 region has the DNA TGTGCCAGCAGAGGACAGGGAGGGAGTGAAGCTTTCTTT. Protein product: CASRGQGGSEAFF.

As concerns this clone: Other DNA sequences in the same sample also yield this CDR3. The rearrangement joins TRBV10-1 to TRBJ2-2; 7 bases map to TRBD1. The germline V gene encodes CDR1 WNHNN and CDR2 SYGVQD (reference sequence). Unmatched junction bases numbered 7, after V lost 8 bases and J lost 4 bases. The CDR3 spans 14 residues. This chain's CDR3 is CASSRDRATGELFF. The CDR3 region has the DNA TGCGCCAGCTCGCGAGACAGGGCCACCGGGGAGCTGTTTTTT.

Ten or more counts support this clone. J is TRBJ2-7 and V is TRBV5-1, with 10 nucleotides matching TRBD1. The V gene's germline CDR1 is SGHRS and CDR2 YFSETQ. The CDR3 loop spans 15 amino acids. The V gene end was trimmed by 0 bases and the J gene end by 6 bases; junction bases not matched to a gene: 6. CDR3 protein: CASSLVVTGGIEQYF. The CDR3 DNA sequence: TGCGCCAGCAGCTTGGTTGTGACAGGGGGCATCGAGCAGTACTTC.

This clone was seen a handful of times. V usage is TRBV9 and J usage is TRBJ2-1; possibly TRBD1 or TRBD2 for D (5 bases each). V gave up 4 bases and J gave up 2 bases, with 16 bases separating them. This CDR3 has 16 amino acids. CDR1 is SGDLS, CDR2 YYNGEE, per germline. The CDR3 protein is CASSRRDLRPYNEQFF. DNA of the CDR3: TGTGCCAGCAGCCGACGGGACCTTCGACCCTACAATGAGCAGTTCTTC.

The chain links TRBV14 to TRBJ2-7; D remains unclear. CDR3 length: 13 amino acids. From germline, CDR1 is SGHDN and CDR2 FVKESK. V gave up 4 bases and J gave up 2 bases, with 9 bases separating them. The CDR3 region is CASSPLGTYEQYF. In DNA form, the CDR3 reads TGTGCCAGCAGCCCCTTGGGGACCTACGAGCAGTACTTC.

The chain couples TRBV19 to TRBJ2-7, with 9 bases aligning to TRBD1. The CDR3 is 14 residues long. Germline lookup yields CDR1 LNHDA and CDR2 SQIVND (reference sequence). J was trimmed by 2 bases and V by 5 bases; bases with no gene match: 4. The CDR3, as DNA: TGTGCCAGTAGTCCGGACAGGGGAGCCTACGAGCAGTACTTC. Residues: CASSPDRGAYEQYF. Full variable domain (missing parts from reference TRBV19 and TRBJ2-7): DGGITQSPKYLFRKEGQNVTLSCEQNLNHDAMYWYRQDPGQGLRLIYYSQIVNDFQKGDIAEGYSVSREKKESFPLTVTSAQKNPTAFYLCASSPDRGAYEQYFGPGTRLTVT.